The rows below give T cell receptor beta chains drawn from one sample of a study of identical twins. Via MiXCR, TCRdb re-called the 5' RACE reads, giving one row per CDR3 protein. The table has around 490,000 distinct CDR3 sequences, roughly 15% seen once. These data also featured in a second study, about yellow fever vaccine responses in identical twins.

The specimen sequenced was CD4+ T cells sorted from blood. Receptors were obtained from a woman younger than 35 in good health. Each CDR3 is given with its conserved first and last residue. The order of the fields is D gene, J gene, clone size, V gene, CDR3 protein, CDR3 DNA. A D gene is named only where the DNA matches it firmly. The size entry is marked missing in some rows and otherwise reads once, few, many or a size class.

D: .
J: TRBJ2-3
size: few
V: TRBV2
CDR3: CASKNPTDTQYF
DNA: TGTGCCAGCAAGAACCCAACAGATACGCAGTATTTT

D: TRBD1
J: TRBJ1-2
size: few
V: TRBV18
CDR3: CASSPGQGEGYTF
DNA: TGTGCCAGCTCACCAGGACAGGGTGAAGGCTACACCTTC

D: .
J: TRBJ1-3
size: few
V: TRBV5-6
CDR3: CASSLAVYHSGNTIYF
DNA: TGTGCCAGCAGCTTGGCCGTCTACCACTCTGGAAACACCATATATTTT

D: .
J: TRBJ2-3
size: .
V: TRBV9
CDR3: CASSVMGVSTDTQYF
DNA: TGTGCCAGCAGCGTGATGGGGGTTAGCACAGATACGCAGTATTTT

D: .
J: TRBJ2-5
size: .
V: TRBV12-3/TRBV12-4
CDR3: CASSFSSGRETQYF
DNA: TGTGCCAGCAGTTTTAGTTCGGGGAGGGAGACCCAGTACTTC

D: .
J: TRBJ2-7
size: few
V: TRBV10-3
CDR3: CAISGQGYEQYF
DNA: TGTGCCATCAGTGGGCAGGGATACGAGCAGTACTTC

D: .
J: TRBJ2-1
size: .
V: TRBV2
CDR3: CASIRTAGEQFF
DNA: TGTGCCAGCATCCGAACTGCCGGTGAGCAGTTCTTC

D: .
J: TRBJ2-5
size: many
V: TRBV5-1
CDR3: CASSFGGGETQYF
DNA: TGCGCCAGCAGCTTCGGGGGAGGAGAGACCCAGTACTTC

D: .
J: TRBJ2-3
size: once
V: TRBV7-6
CDR3: CASSLSAGWGDTQYF
DNA: TGTGCCAGCAGCTTATCGGCGGGGTGGGGAGATACGCAGTATTTT

D: .
J: TRBJ2-3
size: few
V: TRBV11-2
CDR3: CASSSQAQEQYF
DNA: TGTGCCAGCAGCTCACAGGCCCAAGAGCAGTATTTT

D: .
J: TRBJ1-5
size: .
V: TRBV28
CDR3: CASLRGRSNQPQHF
DNA: TGTGCCAGCTTGCGGGGAAGGAGCAATCAGCCCCAGCATTTT

D: .
J: TRBJ2-1
size: few
V: TRBV7-9
CDR3: CASSPISPAVYNEQFF
DNA: TGTGCCAGCAGCCCCATCTCGCCAGCGGTCTACAATGAGCAGTTCTTC

D: .
J: TRBJ2-1
size: .
V: TRBV20-1
CDR3: CSAPEGGGGSYNEQFF
DNA: TGCAGTGCTCCCGAGGGTGGAGGGGGCTCCTACAATGAGCAGTTCTTC

D: .
J: TRBJ2-5
size: .
V: TRBV29-1
CDR3: CSVEDGLETQYF
DNA: TGCAGCGTTGAAGATGGATTGGAGACCCAGTACTTC

D: TRBD2
J: TRBJ2-1
size: .
V: TRBV7-6
CDR3: CASSLPHTSGKNNEQFF
DNA: TGTGCCAGCAGCTTACCGCACACTAGCGGGAAGAACAATGAGCAGTTCTTC

D: TRBD1
J: TRBJ1-1
size: few
V: TRBV7-9
CDR3: CASSWDRGLNTEAFF
DNA: TGTGCCAGCAGCTGGGACAGGGGGTTGAACACTGAAGCTTTCTTT

D: .
J: TRBJ2-7
size: few
V: TRBV6-1
CDR3: CASLRDMDFNEQYF
DNA: TGTGCCAGCCTCCGGGACATGGACTTCAACGAGCAGTACTTC

D: .
J: TRBJ2-2
size: .
V: TRBV20-1
CDR3: CSARDFLGGGELFF
DNA: TGCAGTGCTAGAGATTTTCTGGGCGGCGGGGAGCTGTTTTTT

D: TRBD1
J: TRBJ1-6
size: many
V: TRBV12-3/TRBV12-4
CDR3: CASSPGQGSPLHF
DNA: TGTGCCAGCAGTCCCGGACAGGGCTCACCCCTCCACTTT

D: TRBD1
J: TRBJ2-1
size: few
V: TRBV24-1
CDR3: CATSDGGRGNEQFF
DNA: TGTGCCACCAGTGATGGGGGCAGGGGGAATGAGCAGTTCTTC

D: TRBD1
J: TRBJ1-1
size: few
V: TRBV6-6
CDR3: CASNGQDNTEAFF
DNA: TGTGCCAGCAATGGACAGGACAACACTGAAGCTTTCTTT

D: TRBD1
J: TRBJ1-4
size: once
V: TRBV5-1
CDR3: CASRQGTGGDEKLFF
DNA: TGCGCCAGCAGACAAGGGACAGGGGGCGATGAAAAACTGTTTTTT